The 24 T cell receptor beta chains presented below share a single source sample, sequenced in a study of ipilimumab plus nivolumab after autologous stem cell transplantation. The repertoire was sequenced with immunoSEQ multiplex PCR; TCRdb's copy has only in-frame clones and lacks some. The data hold approximately 84,000 clones, with 75% to 85% observed a single time. The sequencing used PBMCs, collected in a trial of ipilimumab plus nivolumab as post-transplant consolidation. Receptor source: a male donor with diffuse large B-cell lymphoma.

The DNA of the CDR3 is TGTGCCAGCTCTGGAGGGACAGGGAAAAAAGAGACCCAGTACTTC. It codes for CASSGGTGKKETQYF. The chain links TRBV18 to TRBJ2-5, with 9 bases aligning to TRBD1. Trimming took 6 bases from V and 3 from J; bases not matched to a gene: 8. There are 15 residues in the CDR3. Germline assignment: CDR1 KGHSH and CDR2 LQKENI.

This clone was found a few times. V is TRBV6-1 and J is TRBJ1-5, with D uncertain. CDR1 and CDR2 from the germline V gene are MNHNS and SASEGT. The V gene lost 2 bases and the J gene lost 0 bases, with 8 bases spanning the gap. This CDR3 comprises 15 residues. The CDR3 bases are TGTGCCAGCAGTGAATTGGCATATAGCAATCAGCCCCAGCATTTT. It is translated as CASSELAYSNQPQHF.

This sequence joins TRBV7-9 and TRBJ1-2, with no clear D. Germline V lookup: CDR1 SEHNR, CDR2 FQNEAQ (reference sequence). Between the trimmed V and J ends, which lost 5 bases and 2 bases, there was a span of 6 bases. The CDR3 has 12 residues. This CDR3 reads CASSQTNYGYTF. CDR3 bases: TGTGCCAGCAGCCAAACAAACTATGGCTACACCTTC.

The sample holds a few counts of this clone. The chain joins TRBV14 to TRBJ1-6, with a tentative D call TRBD1 (6 bases). The CDR3 spans 14 residues. The ends were cut back, 6 bases at V and 7 bases at J, with 13 bases in the middle. The germline gives CDR1 SGHDN, CDR2 FVKESK. The CDR3 reads CASRPGTPNSPLHF. The CDR3 coding sequence is TGTGCCAGCAGACCCGGGACACCGAATTCACCCCTCCACTTT.

The V gene is TRBV7-9, the J gene TRBJ2-1; 10 bases are shared with TRBD1. Per the germline V gene, CDR1 is SEHNR and CDR2 is FQNEAQ (reference sequence). Trimming cost V 5 bases and J 9 bases; bases outside gene matches: 10. The CDR3 is 15 residues long. The CDR3 spells CASSAPGQGLIEQFF. DNA of the CDR3: TGTGCCAGCAGCGCTCCGGGACAGGGGTTGATTGAGCAGTTCTTC.

In DNA form, the CDR3 reads TGTGCCAGCTCAACGGGAGCGGATGAAAAACTGTTTTTT. Translated: CASSTGADEKLFF. The chain has TRBV18 and TRBJ1-4; D not resolved. CDR1 KGHSH and CDR2 LQKENI come from the germline V gene. The CDR3 consists of 13 residues. V lost 5 bases to trimming and J lost 6 bases, with 10 bases between them.

V and J are TRBV5-1 and TRBJ2-3; D could derive from TRBD1 or TRBD2 (5 bases each). The CDR3 runs 14 residues. CDR1 is SGHRS, CDR2 YFSETQ, per germline. V was clipped by 2 bases and J by 4 bases, with 11 bases between them. The CDR3 DNA reads TGCGCCAGCAGCTTCACCGGGACCTCAGATACGCAGTATTTT. Translated: CASSFTGTSDTQYF.

This clone was counted only a few times. This chain connects TRBV7-9 to TRBJ2-7; 7 bases agree with TRBD1. J gave up 5 bases and V 4 bases, and 2 bases lay outside the gene matches. The CDR3 contains 12 residues. Germline V gene lookup returns CDR1 SEHNR and CDR2 FQNEAQ (reference sequence). CDR3 in amino acids: CASSSTGNEQYF. The CDR3, as DNA: TGTGCCAGCAGCTCGACAGGGAACGAGCAGTACTTC.

The gene calls are TRBV6-5 and TRBJ1-2, with 9 bases matching TRBD1. The CDR3 contains 14 residues. CDR1 and CDR2 from the germline V gene are MNHEY and SVGAGI. J lost 5 bases, V lost 6 bases, and 7 bases had no gene match. DNA for the CDR3: TGTGCCAGCAGGACCGGGACAGGGAGGTATGGCTACACCTTC. Protein product: CASRTGTGRYGYTF.

A single count supports this clone. This chain uses TRBV9 with TRBJ2-1, with 7 bases that match TRBD2. CDR1 and CDR2 (germline): SGDLS, YYNGEE. The CDR3 spans 16 residues. The trim removed 5 bases at V and 3 bases at J, leaving 11 bases unmatched. The CDR3 DNA reads TGTGCCAGCAGTTACGCCCGGGCGGGGGACTACAATGAGCAGTTCTTC. It specifies CASSYARAGDYNEQFF.

The rearrangement links TRBV7-6 to TRBJ2-1, with D tentatively TRBD2 (6 bases). V gave up 1 base and J gave up 7 bases, with 20 bases separating them. This CDR3 comprises 17 residues. Germline CDR1 reads SGHVS; CDR2 reads FNYEAQ. The CDR3 spells CASSLGVTSRGLNEQFF. In nucleotides, the CDR3 is TGTGCCAGCAGCTTAGGGGTCACTAGCCGGGGGTTGAATGAGCAGTTCTTC.

The J gene is TRBJ1-1, the V gene TRBV10-1, with a tentative D call TRBD1 (6 bases). The V and J ends lost 3 bases and 5 bases respectively, with 10 bases between them. The CDR3 runs 13 residues. The germline CDR1 and CDR2 sequences are WNHNN and SYGVQD (reference sequence). CDR3 amino acids: CASSDGGGTEAFF. CDR3 in DNA: TGCGCCAGCAGTGATGGGGGCGGAACTGAAGCTTTCTTT.

The V call is TRBV18, the J call TRBJ2-3, with 10 nucleotides matching TRBD1. Germline loops: CDR1 KGHSH, CDR2 LQKENI. V was clipped by 3 bases and J by 8 bases; unmatched bases: 11. This CDR3 contains 16 residues. The CDR3 loop is CASSPGTGVQGTTQYF. In nucleotides, the CDR3 is TGTGCCAGCTCACCGGGGACAGGGGTTCAAGGGACTACGCAGTATTTT.

V gene TRBV6-1 combines with J gene TRBJ1-2, with 7 bases identical to TRBD1. J gave up 4 bases and V 0 bases, and 5 bases lay outside the gene matches. Germline-derived CDR1 and CDR2 are MNHNS and SASEGT. The CDR3 totals 15 residues. DNA of the CDR3: TGTGCCAGCAGTGAAGCGGCAGGACAGGCCTATGGCTACACCTTC. This gives the protein CASSEAAGQAYGYTF.

The chain carries TRBV2 and TRBJ2-1, with 12 bases that match TRBD1. This CDR3 has 16 residues. The germline V gene has CDR1 SNHLY and CDR2 FYNNEI. J lost 8 bases, V lost 8 bases, and 13 bases had no gene match. CDR3 sequence: CASGGPFGTGGDEQFF. In DNA, the CDR3 is TGTGCCAGCGGCGGTCCTTTTGGGACAGGGGGCGATGAGCAGTTCTTC. Complete variable domain (other parts from reference TRBV2 and TRBJ2-1): EPEVTQTPSHQVTQMGQEVILRCVPISNHLYFYWYRQILGQKVEFLVSFYNNEISEKSEIFDDQFSVERPDGSNFTLKIRSTKLEDSAMYFCASGGPFGTGGDEQFFGPGTRLTVL.

The genes are TRBV6-1 and TRBJ1-4; D call uncertain. The CDR3 loop spans 14 amino acids. Per the germline V gene, CDR1 is MNHNS and CDR2 is SASEGT. Trimming took off 6 bases at V and 3 bases at J, with 11 bases between the two ends. The DNA for the CDR3 is TGTGCCAGCAGGGCGGGCTCGGCTAATGAAAAACTGTTTTTT. Protein product: CASRAGSANEKLFF.

The chain carries TRBV6-4 and TRBJ2-1; the D gene is possibly TRBD1 (5 bases). The CDR3 contains 15 residues. CDR1 and CDR2 from the germline V gene are MRHNA and SNTAGT. The V end was cut by 8 bases, the J end by 7 bases, with 21 bases between. CDR3 in amino acids: CASDRLPRQGNEQFF. The CDR3 bases are TGTGCCAGCGACCGCCTCCCCCGGCAGGGAAATGAGCAGTTCTTC.

The rearrangement joins TRBV18 to TRBJ2-1, with 10 bases that match TRBD2. Germline assignment: CDR1 KGHSH and CDR2 LQKENI. V lost 6 bases, J lost 3 bases, and 2 bases stayed unmatched. The CDR3 is made up of 14 amino acids. The CDR3, as DNA: TGTGCCAGCTCCATAGCGGGGGGCTACAATGAGCAGTTCTTC. It translates to CASSIAGGYNEQFF. The full variable domain, in which reference TRBV18 and TRBJ2-1 provide the parts outside the CDR3, is NAGVMQNPRHLVRRRGQEARLRCSPMKGHSHVYWYRQLPEEGLKFMVYLQKENIIDESGMPKERFSAEFPKEGPSILRIQQVVRGDSAAYFCASSIAGGYNEQFFGPGTRLTVL.

There are a few counts of this clone. This rearrangement joins TRBV30 to TRBJ1-2; D perhaps matches TRBD1 (6 bases). The CDR3 is 14 amino acids. Trimming cost V 0 bases and J 4 bases, with 12 bases left between them. CDR1 and CDR2 (germline): GTSNPN, SVGIG (reference sequence). Here the CDR3 reads CAWSVFGGAYGYTF. In DNA, the CDR3 is TGTGCCTGGAGTGTATTTGGGGGGGCCTATGGCTACACCTTC.

The chain has TRBV10-3 and TRBJ1-2; 11 bases are shared with TRBD1. The ends lost 8 bases at V and 7 bases at J; junction bases unmatched: 6. CDR3 length equals 13 residues. From germline, CDR1 is ENHRY and CDR2 SYGVKD. CDR3 in DNA: TGTGCCATCGTCGGGACAGGGGGAGGTGGCTACACCTTC. The encoded protein is CAIVGTGGGGYTF.

This clone was found once. The chain has TRBV2 and TRBJ1-5; a possible D gene is TRBD1 (6 bases). Germline V gene data show CDR1 as SNHLY and CDR2 as FYNNEI. This CDR3 has 16 amino acids. The CDR3 sequence is CGSSFEGGEGGQPQHF. In DNA, the CDR3 is TGTGGGAGCAGCTTCGAGGGGGGCGAGGGAGGTCAGCCCCAGCATTTT.

The gene calls are TRBV6-1 and TRBJ1-2, with 10 bases matching TRBD1. This CDR3 region has 15 residues. V lost 4 bases and J lost 7; bases outside the gene matches: 9. In germline, CDR1 is MNHNS, CDR2 SASEGT. The CDR3 spells CASSGPTGGDGGYTF. As DNA, the CDR3 is TGTGCCAGCAGTGGGCCGACAGGGGGCGATGGTGGCTACACCTTC.

CDR3 sequence reads: CASSLRQEDMGIQYF. CDR3 DNA sequence: TGTGCCAGCAGCTTAAGACAGGAGGATATGGGCATTCAGTACTTC. The chain couples TRBV7-3 to TRBJ2-4; D may be TRBD1 (6 bases). The V end was cut by 1 base, the J end by 9 bases, with 16 bases between. The CDR3 covers 15 residues. Germline V gives CDR1 SGHTA, CDR2 FQGTGA.

The chain combines TRBV7-2 with TRBJ2-3; D remains unclear. Trimming took 1 base from V and 3 from J, leaving 17 bases between them. Germline CDR1 and CDR2: SGHTA and FQGNSA. The CDR3 contains 17 residues. The CDR3 loop reads CASSLVYVGETTDTQYF. In DNA form, the CDR3 reads TGTGCCAGCAGCTTAGTTTATGTGGGTGAAACAACAGATACGCAGTATTTT.